The T cell receptor beta chain under discussion was sequenced for a study of T cells in Graves' hyperthyroidism and ophthalmopathy. Template material for amplifying TCR beta CDR3 regions consisted of RNA transcripts. First-round RT-PCR with HTBI primers amplified the TCR CDR3 region. One entry per CDR3 protein, called by TCRdb with MiXCR from the multiplex PCR reads. The profile shows around 690,000 distinct CDR3 sequences, 15% to 20% of them singletons. This CDR3 contains 18 residues. Germline CDR1 is SGHTA and CDR2 is FQGNSA. V was pared by 6 bases and J by 11 bases, with 23 bases of the junction left unmatched.

This sequence joins TRBV7-2 and TRBJ2-1; 9 bases are a match to TRBD2. This TCR was recovered from a man aged 50-60 years with Graves' hyperthyroidism. Sequencing was done on a sample of blood. The DNA of the CDR3 is TGTGCCAGCAGTCGAGCCAGACAAGCGAGCGGGAGGCTCCAGAAGCAGTTCTTC. It encodes CASSRARQASGRLQKQFF.